The rows below give T cell receptor beta chains drawn from one sample of a study of CD8 T cells in Susac syndrome. Each CDR3 protein gets one entry after TCRdb re-called the immunoSEQ multiplex PCR reads with MiXCR. The data show approximately 180,000 distinct CDR3 sequences, around 94% seen once. The sequencing sample was made of CD4+ T cells from PBMCs. The source of these receptors is a human donor with Susac syndrome. Each CDR3 is given with its conserved first and last residue. Clone size is shown for a subset of rows, as once, few, many or a class of expanded clone.

>TRBV29-1|TRBJ1-1|NA
CSVSGTLNTEAFF
>TRBV3-1|TRBJ2-5|NA
CASSQGAGAQETQYF
>TRBV20-1|TRBJ2-4|NA
CSAPGLAGGKNIQYF
>TRBV10-2|TRBJ1-5|NA
CASSVWGLNQPQHF
>TRBV9|TRBJ2-5|once
CASSPRLAGAPGETQYF
>TRBV4-2|TRBJ2-1|NA
CASSPLAGQDSYNEQFF
>TRBV5-1|TRBJ1-6|NA
CASSLDGQEAPLHF
>TRBV7-2|TRBJ2-1|once
CASSSGVNPDGDEQFF
>TRBV9|TRBJ2-3|NA
CASSVEVGGGLDTQYF
>TRBV3-1|TRBJ2-7|NA
CASSQTRWAEQYF
>TRBV30|TRBJ2-7|NA
CAFQTGIGYEQYF
>TRBV14|TRBJ1-6|once
CASSQSGRVNSPLHF
>TRBV28|TRBJ2-2|once
CASSFGGGANTGELFF
>TRBV28|TRBJ1-5|NA
CASSRDNYQPQHF
>TRBV1|TRBJ2-3|NA
CTSSQARPDTQYF
>TRBV19|TRBJ1-5|NA
CASTGRVSGQPQHF
>TRBV6-2/TRBV6-3|TRBJ2-3|NA
CASSSGTTKDTQYF
>TRBV2|TRBJ2-2|NA
CASKGGSNTGELFF
>TRBV9|TRBJ2-2|once
CASSRTSVTPGELFF
>TRBV30|TRBJ2-2|NA
CAWSVAYRELFF